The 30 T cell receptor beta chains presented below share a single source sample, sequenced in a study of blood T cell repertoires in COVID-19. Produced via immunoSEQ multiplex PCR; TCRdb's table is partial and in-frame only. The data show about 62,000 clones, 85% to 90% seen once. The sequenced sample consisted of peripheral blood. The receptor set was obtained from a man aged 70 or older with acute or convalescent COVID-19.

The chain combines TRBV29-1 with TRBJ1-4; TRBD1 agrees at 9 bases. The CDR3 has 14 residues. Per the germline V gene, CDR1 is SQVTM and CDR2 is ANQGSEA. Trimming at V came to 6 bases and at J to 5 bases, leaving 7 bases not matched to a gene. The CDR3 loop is CSVRPGTGNEKLFF. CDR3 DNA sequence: TGCAGCGTGCGTCCCGGGACAGGGAATGAAAAACTGTTTTTT.

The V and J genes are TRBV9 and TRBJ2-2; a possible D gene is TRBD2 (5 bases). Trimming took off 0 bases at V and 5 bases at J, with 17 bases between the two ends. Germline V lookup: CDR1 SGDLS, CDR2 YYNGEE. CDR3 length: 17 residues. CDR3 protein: CASSVDRLASRTGELFF. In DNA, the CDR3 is TGTGCCAGCAGCGTAGACCGGCTAGCTAGTCGGACCGGGGAGCTGTTTTTT.

Here the CDR3 reads CASRRGQGDYEQYF. The CDR3 coding sequence is TGTGCCAGTAGGAGGGGACAGGGCGATTACGAGCAGTACTTC. The chain recombines TRBV19 with TRBJ2-7, with 9 nucleotides matching TRBD1. After removal of 6 bases from V and 4 bases from J, the junction contained 7 bases not matched to a gene. CDR3 length: 14 amino acids. Germline assignment: CDR1 LNHDA and CDR2 SQIVND (reference sequence).

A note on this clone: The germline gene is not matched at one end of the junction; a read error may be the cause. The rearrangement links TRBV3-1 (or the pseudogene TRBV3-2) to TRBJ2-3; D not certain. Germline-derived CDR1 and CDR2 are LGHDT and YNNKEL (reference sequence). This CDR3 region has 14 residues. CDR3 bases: TGTGCCAGCAGCAAAGACCTCTCCACAGATACGCAGTATTTT. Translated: CASSKDLSTDTQYF.

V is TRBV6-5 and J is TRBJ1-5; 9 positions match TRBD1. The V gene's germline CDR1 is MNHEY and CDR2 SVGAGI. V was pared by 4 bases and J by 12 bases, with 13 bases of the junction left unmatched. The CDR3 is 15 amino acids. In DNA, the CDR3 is TGTGCCAGCAGTTTCCAAACTGACAGGGGGGGCGGCCAGCATTTT. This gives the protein CASSFQTDRGGGQHF.

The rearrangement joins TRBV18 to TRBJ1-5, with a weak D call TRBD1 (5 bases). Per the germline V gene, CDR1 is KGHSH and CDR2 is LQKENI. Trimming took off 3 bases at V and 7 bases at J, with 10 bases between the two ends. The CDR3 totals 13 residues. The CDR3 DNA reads TGTGCCAGCTCACCTCTTGGGGGGCAGCCCCAGCATTTT. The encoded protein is CASSPLGGQPQHF.

CDR3 bases: TGTGCCAGCAGTCAACAGGGGGCGGGGGAGCAGTACTTC. As protein: CASSQQGAGEQYF. The chain has TRBV28 and TRBJ2-7; 9 nucleotides agree with TRBD1. This CDR3 comprises 13 residues. The ends lost 5 bases at V and 7 bases at J; junction bases unmatched: 6. Germline V gene lookup returns CDR1 MDHEN and CDR2 SYDVKM.

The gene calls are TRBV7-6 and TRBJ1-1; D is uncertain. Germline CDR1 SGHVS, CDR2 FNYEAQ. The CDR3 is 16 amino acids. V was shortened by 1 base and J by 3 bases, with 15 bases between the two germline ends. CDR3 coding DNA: TGTGCCAGCAGCTTAGAGGGCAGGATGGAGGACACTGAAGCTTTCTTT. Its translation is CASSLEGRMEDTEAFF.

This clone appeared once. CDR3 sequence: CSVERGRETQYF. As DNA, the CDR3 is TGCAGCGTCGAAAGGGGGCGAGAGACCCAGTACTTC. The V call is TRBV29-1, the J call TRBJ2-5; 7 bases fit TRBD1. The CDR3 length is 12 residues. Germline V CDR1 and CDR2: SQVTM, ANQGSEA. V lost 6 bases, J lost 4 bases, and 5 bases stayed unmatched.

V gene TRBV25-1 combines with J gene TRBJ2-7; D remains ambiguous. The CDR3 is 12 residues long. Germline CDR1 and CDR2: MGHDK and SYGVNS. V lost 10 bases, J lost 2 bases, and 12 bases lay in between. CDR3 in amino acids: CATFFPPYEQYF. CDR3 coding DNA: TGTGCCACTTTTTTCCCCCCCTACGAGCAGTACTTC.

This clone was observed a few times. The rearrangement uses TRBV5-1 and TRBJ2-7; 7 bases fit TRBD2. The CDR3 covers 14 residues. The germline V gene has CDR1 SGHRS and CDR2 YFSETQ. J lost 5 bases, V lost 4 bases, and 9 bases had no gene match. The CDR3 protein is CASSHGLDVDEQYF. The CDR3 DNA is TGCGCCAGCAGCCACGGACTAGACGTGGACGAGCAGTACTTC.

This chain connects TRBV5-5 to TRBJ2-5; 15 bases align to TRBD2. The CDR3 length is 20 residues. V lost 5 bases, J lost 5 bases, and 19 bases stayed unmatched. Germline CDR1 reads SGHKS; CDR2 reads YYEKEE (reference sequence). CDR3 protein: CASSRIKGLAGGKTRETQYF. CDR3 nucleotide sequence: TGTGCCAGCAGTCGAATCAAGGGACTAGCGGGGGGCAAGACAAGGGAGACCCAGTACTTC. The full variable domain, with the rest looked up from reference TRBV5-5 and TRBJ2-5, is DAGVTQSPTHLIKTRGQQVTLRCSPISGHKSVSWYQQVLGQGPQFIFQYYEKEERGRGNFPDRFSARQFPNYSSELNVNALLLGDSALYLCASSRIKGLAGGKTRETQYFGPGTRLLVL.

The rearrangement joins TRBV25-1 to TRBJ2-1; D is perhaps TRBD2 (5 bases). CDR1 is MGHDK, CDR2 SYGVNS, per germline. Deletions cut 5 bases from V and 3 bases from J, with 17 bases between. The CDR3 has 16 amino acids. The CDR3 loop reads CASSRAGRGVYNEQFF. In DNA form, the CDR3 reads TGTGCCAGCAGTCGGGCGGGCCGCGGAGTCTACAATGAGCAGTTCTTC.

CDR3 sequence (DNA): TGTGCCAGCAGCCAAAGGGGACTAGCGGGACACGAGCAGTACTTC. It encodes CASSQRGLAGHEQYF. This chain links TRBV3-1 (or the pseudogene TRBV3-2) with TRBJ2-7; 13 nucleotides match TRBD2. Trimming took 2 bases from V and 5 from J; bases not matched to a gene: 3. Per germline, CDR1 LGHDT and CDR2 YNNKEL (reference sequence). The CDR3 covers 15 residues.

CDR3 region: CASSQEGQPQHF. The CDR3 DNA follows: TGTGCCAGCAGCCAAGAGGGCCAGCCCCAGCATTTT. The chain combines TRBV3-1 (or the pseudogene TRBV3-2) with TRBJ1-5, with D unresolved. Trimming took 0 bases from V and 7 from J, leaving 4 bases between them. This CDR3 comprises 12 residues. Germline assignment: CDR1 LGHDT and CDR2 YNNKEL (reference sequence).

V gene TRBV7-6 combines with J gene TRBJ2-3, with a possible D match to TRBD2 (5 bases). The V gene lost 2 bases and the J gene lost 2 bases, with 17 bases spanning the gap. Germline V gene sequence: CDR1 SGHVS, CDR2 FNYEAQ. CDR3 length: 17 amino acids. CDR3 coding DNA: TGTGCCAGCAGCTTAAATCCCGCACCCGGGAACACAGATACGCAGTATTTT. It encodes CASSLNPAPGNTDTQYF. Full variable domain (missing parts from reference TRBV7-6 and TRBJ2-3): GAGVSQSPRYKVTKRGQDVALRCDPISGHVSLYWYRQALGQGPEFLTYFNYEAQQDKSGLPNDRFSAERPEGSISTLTIQRTEQRDSAMYRCASSLNPAPGNTDTQYFGPGTRLTVL.

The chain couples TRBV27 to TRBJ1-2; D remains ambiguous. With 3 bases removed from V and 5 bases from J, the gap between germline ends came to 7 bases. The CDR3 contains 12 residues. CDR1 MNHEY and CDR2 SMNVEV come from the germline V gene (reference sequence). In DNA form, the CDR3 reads TGTGCCAGCAGTTTCTACCATTATGGCTACACCTTC. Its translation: CASSFYHYGYTF.

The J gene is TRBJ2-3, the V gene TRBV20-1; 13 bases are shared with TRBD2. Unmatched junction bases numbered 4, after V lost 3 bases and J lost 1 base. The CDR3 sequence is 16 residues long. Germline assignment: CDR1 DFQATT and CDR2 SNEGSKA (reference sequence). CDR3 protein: CSASRTSGGGTDTQYF. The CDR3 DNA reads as TGCAGTGCTAGTCGGACTAGCGGGGGCGGCACAGATACGCAGTATTTT.

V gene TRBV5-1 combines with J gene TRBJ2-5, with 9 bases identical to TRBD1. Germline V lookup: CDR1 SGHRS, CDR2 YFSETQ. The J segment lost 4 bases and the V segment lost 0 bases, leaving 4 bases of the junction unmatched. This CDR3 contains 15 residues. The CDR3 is CASSLGGQGRETQYF. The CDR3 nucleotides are TGCGCCAGCAGCTTGGGGGGACAGGGTCGAGAGACCCAGTACTTC.

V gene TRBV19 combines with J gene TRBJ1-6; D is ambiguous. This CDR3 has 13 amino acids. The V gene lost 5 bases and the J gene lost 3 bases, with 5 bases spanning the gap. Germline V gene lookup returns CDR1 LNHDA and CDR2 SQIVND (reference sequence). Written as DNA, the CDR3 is TGTGCCAGTAGTCGACTCTATAATTCACCCCTCCACTTT. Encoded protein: CASSRLYNSPLHF.

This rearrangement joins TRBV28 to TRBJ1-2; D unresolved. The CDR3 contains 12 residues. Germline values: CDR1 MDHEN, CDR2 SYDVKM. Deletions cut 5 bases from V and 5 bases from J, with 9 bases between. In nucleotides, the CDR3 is TGTGCCAGCAGTGGGAGGGATTATGGCTACACCTTC. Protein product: CASSGRDYGYTF.

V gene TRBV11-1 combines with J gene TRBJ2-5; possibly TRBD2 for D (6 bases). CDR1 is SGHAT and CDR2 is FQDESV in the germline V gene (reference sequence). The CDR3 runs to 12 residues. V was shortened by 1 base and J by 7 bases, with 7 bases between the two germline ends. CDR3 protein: CASSLERATQYF. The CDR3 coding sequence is TGTGCCAGCAGCTTAGAGCGGGCGACCCAGTACTTC.

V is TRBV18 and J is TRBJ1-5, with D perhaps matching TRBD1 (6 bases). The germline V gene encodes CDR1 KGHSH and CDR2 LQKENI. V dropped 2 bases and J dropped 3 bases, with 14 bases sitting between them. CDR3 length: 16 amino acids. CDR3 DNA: TGTGCCAGCTCACCAGGACCGGGACAAAACAATCAGCCCCAGCATTTT. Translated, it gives CASSPGPGQNNQPQHF.

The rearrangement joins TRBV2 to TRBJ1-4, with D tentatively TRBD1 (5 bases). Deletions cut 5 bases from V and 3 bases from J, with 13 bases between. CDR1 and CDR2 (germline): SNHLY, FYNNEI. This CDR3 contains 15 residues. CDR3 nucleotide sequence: TGTGCCAGCAGTAGGCTCAGGGTGGCTAATGAAAAACTGTTTTTT. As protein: CASSRLRVANEKLFF.

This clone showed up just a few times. In DNA form, the CDR3 reads TGTGCCAGCAGCTCGATGGCGCCACGGGATTCACCCCTCCACTTT. Translated, it gives CASSSMAPRDSPLHF. This chain uses TRBV6-6 with TRBJ1-6, with D hard to call. The CDR3 spans 15 residues. Trimming took off 6 bases at V and 8 bases at J, with 17 bases between the two ends. The germline V gene encodes CDR1 MNHNY and CDR2 SVGAGI (reference sequence).

This chain's CDR3 is CASSVGLAGGLGQDEQFF. The CDR3 DNA follows: TGTGCCAGCAGTGTCGGCCTAGCGGGGGGGCTTGGTCAGGATGAGCAGTTCTTC. The chain combines TRBV2 with TRBJ2-1, with 12 bases that match TRBD2. Unmatched junction bases numbered 15, after V lost 4 bases and J lost 8 bases. Germline V lookup: CDR1 SNHLY, CDR2 FYNNEI. The CDR3 length is 18 residues. Full variable domain (outside the CDR3, taken from reference TRBV2 and TRBJ2-1): EPEVTQTPSHQVTQMGQEVILRCVPISNHLYFYWYRQILGQKVEFLVSFYNNEISEKSEIFDDQFSVERPDGSNFTLKIRSTKLEDSAMYFCASSVGLAGGLGQDEQFFGPGTRLTVL.

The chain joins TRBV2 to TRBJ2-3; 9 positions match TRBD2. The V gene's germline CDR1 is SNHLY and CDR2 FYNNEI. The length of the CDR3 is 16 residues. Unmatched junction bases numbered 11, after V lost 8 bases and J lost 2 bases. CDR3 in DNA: TGTGCCAGCGCCCCCCAAAGCGGGGGGCACACAGATACGCAGTATTTT. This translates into CASAPQSGGHTDTQYF.

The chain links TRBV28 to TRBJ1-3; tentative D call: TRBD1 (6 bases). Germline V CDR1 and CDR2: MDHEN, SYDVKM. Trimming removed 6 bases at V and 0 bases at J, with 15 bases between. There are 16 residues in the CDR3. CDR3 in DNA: TGTGCCAGCAGCTTGGGGGCCGCGTACTCTGGAAACACCATATATTTT. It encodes CASSLGAAYSGNTIYF.

CDR3: CASSLLPPGGGGAYEQFF. CDR3 bases: TGTGCCAGCAGCTTACTCCCCCCGGGGGGCGGGGGGGCCTACGAGCAGTTCTTC. The chain uses TRBV7-7 and TRBJ2-1; 9 bases are shared with TRBD2. Germline V lookup: CDR1 SSHAT, CDR2 FNYEAQ (reference sequence). The CDR3 runs to 18 residues. V was clipped by 2 bases and J by 10 bases; unmatched bases: 18.

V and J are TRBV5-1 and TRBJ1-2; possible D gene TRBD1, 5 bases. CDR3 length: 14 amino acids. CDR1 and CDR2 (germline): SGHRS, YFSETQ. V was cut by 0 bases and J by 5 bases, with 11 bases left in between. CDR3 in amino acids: CASSLEGMRYGYTF. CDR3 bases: TGCGCCAGCAGCTTGGAGGGGATGAGGTATGGCTACACCTTC.